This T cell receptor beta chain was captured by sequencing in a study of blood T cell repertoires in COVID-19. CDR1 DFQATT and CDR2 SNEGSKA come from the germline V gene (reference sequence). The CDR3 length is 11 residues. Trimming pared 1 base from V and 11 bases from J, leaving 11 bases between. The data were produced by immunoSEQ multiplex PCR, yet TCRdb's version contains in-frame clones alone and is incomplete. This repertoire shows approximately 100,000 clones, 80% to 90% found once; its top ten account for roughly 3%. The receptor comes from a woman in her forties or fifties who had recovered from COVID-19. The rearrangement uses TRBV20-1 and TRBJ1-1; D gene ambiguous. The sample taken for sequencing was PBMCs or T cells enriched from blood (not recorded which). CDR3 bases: TGCAGTGCTAGAGTCCGGGGTCGGGCTTTCTTT. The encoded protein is CSARVRGRAFF.